This entry lists 20 T cell receptor beta chains sequenced from one sample in a study of T cells in Graves' hyperthyroidism and ophthalmopathy. Amplified TCR beta CDR3 regions derived from RNA transcripts. A set of HTBI primers served as the primers for a first-round RT-PCR of the TCR CDR3. TCRdb processed the multiplex PCR reads anew with MiXCR; each CDR3 protein has one entry. The data contain 250,000 to 300,000 distinct CDR3 sequences, roughly 13% of them singletons. The sample consisted of blood. The source of these receptors is a woman in her forties with Graves' hyperthyroidism.

This clonotype showed up many times. The genes are TRBV11-3 and TRBJ2-7; 7 nucleotides match TRBD1. The CDR3 covers 13 residues. Germline CDR1 and CDR2: SGHNT and YENEEA. The V gene end was trimmed by 11 bases and the J gene end by 1 base; junction bases not matched to a gene: 8. The CDR3 sequence: CAVTTGDSYEQYF. The DNA of the CDR3 is TGTGCCGTCACCACAGGGGATTCCTACGAGCAGTACTTC.

In its sample, this clonotype was seen many times. This rearrangement joins TRBV20-1 to TRBJ1-2, with D possibly TRBD1 on 6 matching bases. The V and J ends lost 4 bases and 2 bases respectively, with 8 bases between them. The CDR3 contains 12 residues. Germline CDR1 reads DFQATT; CDR2 reads SNEGSKA (reference sequence). In DNA, the CDR3 is TGCAGTGCTACCCAGGGGAACTATGGCTACACCTTC. Protein: CSATQGNYGYTF.

The sample holds many counts of this clonotype. This chain connects TRBV2 to TRBJ2-2; 10 bases agree with TRBD1. The length of the CDR3 is 14 residues. Trimming took 4 bases from V and 4 from J; bases not matched to a gene: 0. Germline V gene sequence: CDR1 SNHLY, CDR2 FYNNEI. The CDR3 protein is CASSGQGATGELFF. CDR3 bases: TGTGCCAGCAGTGGACAGGGGGCCACCGGGGAGCTGTTTTTT.

This clonotype came up many times. The V gene is TRBV2, the J gene TRBJ1-2, with D maybe TRBD1 (5 bases). The CDR3 covers 13 residues. V lost 10 bases and J lost 2, with 14 bases in between. CDR1 is SNHLY and CDR2 is FYNNEI in the germline V gene. The CDR3 sequence: CAIRDSENYGYTF. CDR3 in DNA: TGTGCCATCCGGGACTCCGAAAACTATGGCTACACCTTC. The complete variable domain, with remaining parts taken from reference TRBV2 and TRBJ1-2, reads EPEVTQTPSHQVTQMGQEVILRCVPISNHLYFYWYRQILGQKVEFLVSFYNNEISEKSEIFDDQFSVERPDGSNFTLKIRSTKLEDSAMYFCAIRDSENYGYTFGSGTRLTVV.

This clonotype turned up a few times. The rearrangement uses TRBV19 and TRBJ1-3, with D possibly matching TRBD1 (5 bases). The ends were cut back, 3 bases at V and 2 bases at J, with 14 bases in the middle. The CDR3 has 16 amino acids. CDR1 and CDR2 (germline): LNHDA, SQIVND (reference sequence). The DNA for the CDR3 is TGTGCCAGTAGTATCCCAAGGGGACCGCCTGGAAACACCATATATTTT. Translating it yields CASSIPRGPPGNTIYF.

This clonotype was seen many times. V gene TRBV6-1 combines with J gene TRBJ1-5; 7 bases map to TRBD1. The CDR3 sequence is 13 residues long. The V segment lost 6 bases and the J segment 8 bases; nucleotides outside the gene matches: 7. Germline CDR1 is MNHNS and CDR2 is SASEGT. CDR3 sequence (DNA): TGTGCCAGCAGCTTGACAGACAGGGAGCCCCAGCATTTT. This translates into CASSLTDREPQHF.

This clonotype was detected many times. The chain links TRBV6-1 to TRBJ2-1; possibly TRBD2 for D (5 bases). This CDR3 spans 13 amino acids. The V and J ends lost 5 bases and 3 bases respectively, with 8 bases between them. The germline gives CDR1 MNHNS, CDR2 SASEGT. CDR3 nucleotides: TGTGCCAGCAGTTCGGCGGGCTACAATGAGCAGTTCTTC. Encoded protein: CASSSAGYNEQFF.

This clonotype was counted at least ten times. The chain combines TRBV2 with TRBJ2-1; 7 bases agree with TRBD2. Germline trimming cut 3 bases from V and 4 bases from J; bases unmatched to any gene: 3. The CDR3 is 14 residues long. Germline V gene lookup returns CDR1 SNHLY and CDR2 FYNNEI. The CDR3 sequence: CASSDPAGYNEQFF. CDR3 nucleotide sequence: TGTGCCAGCAGTGATCCAGCGGGATACAATGAGCAGTTCTTC.

Only a few counts were recorded for this clonotype. The chain couples TRBV7-6 to TRBJ2-5; D remains ambiguous. Trimming left V 3 bases short and J 1 base short, with 12 bases between. This CDR3 is 15 amino acids long. Looked up from germline, CDR1 is SGHVS and CDR2 is FNYEAQ. CDR3: CASSFRYASQETQYF. CDR3 nucleotides: TGTGCCAGCAGCTTTCGGTATGCCAGCCAAGAGACCCAGTACTTC.

This clonotype was seen only a few times. The chain recombines TRBV14 with TRBJ2-5, with TRBD2 identical over 11 bases. With V trimmed by 4 bases and J by 4 bases, 8 bases remained unmatched. Germline CDR1 and CDR2: SGHDN and FVKESK. The CDR3 length is 16 residues. The chain's CDR3 is CASSPLTSGARETQYF. CDR3 in DNA: TGTGCCAGCAGCCCCCTGACTAGCGGGGCCCGAGAGACCCAGTACTTC.

This clonotype was counted many times. The chain carries TRBV12-3 or TRBV12-4 and TRBJ2-7; 9 nucleotides align to TRBD1. The CDR3 contains 14 residues. Unmatched junction bases numbered 10, after V lost 6 bases and J lost 7 bases. CDR3 amino acids: CASRGDRAWGEQYF. The CDR3 DNA follows: TGTGCCAGCAGAGGGGACAGGGCCTGGGGGGAGCAGTACTTC.

Comments on this clonotype: A single base separates this from a much larger clone, so it may be a read error. The chain uses TRBV28 and TRBJ2-5, with 8 bases fitting TRBD1. CDR1 and CDR2 (germline): MDHEN, SYDVKM. The CDR3 is 13 amino acids. The CDR3 DNA reads TGTACCAGCAGATCCAGGGGGCGGGAGACCCAGTACTTC. Translation gives CTSRSRGRETQYF.

This clonotype came up many times. The chain couples TRBV5-1 to TRBJ1-1; D is unresolved. Germline-derived CDR1 and CDR2 are SGHRS and YFSETQ. The length of the CDR3 is 15 residues. V dropped 2 bases and J dropped 0 bases, with 11 bases sitting between them. CDR3: CASSLESAMNTEAFF. The CDR3 DNA sequence: TGCGCCAGCAGCTTAGAGTCAGCCATGAACACTGAAGCTTTCTTT.

The V call is TRBV18, the J call TRBJ1-1; no firm D call. This CDR3 has 13 residues. CDR1 and CDR2 from the germline V gene are KGHSH and LQKENI. Trimming left V 5 bases short and J 10 bases short, with 17 bases between. As DNA, the CDR3 is TGTGCCAGCTCAGCAGCCCCGGTCGGATCAGCTTTCTTT. Amino acid sequence: CASSAAPVGSAFF.

The chain has TRBV6-1 and TRBJ2-3; D unclear. This CDR3 is built from 15 residues. Germline lookup yields CDR1 MNHNS and CDR2 SASEGT. V lost 6 bases, J lost 4 bases, and 17 bases lay in between. CDR3 sequence: CASRTQSVPSDTQYF. The CDR3 DNA is TGTGCCAGCAGGACCCAATCCGTACCTTCAGATACGCAGTATTTT.

This chain links TRBV19 with TRBJ1-6, with D uncertain. The V end was cut by 5 bases, the J end by 10 bases, with 24 bases between. Germline lookup yields CDR1 LNHDA and CDR2 SQIVND (reference sequence). CDR3 size: 17 residues. Written as DNA, the CDR3 is TGTGCCAGTAGTCCCCCGTTTCTCGGAGTGATGGACTCACCCCTCCACTTT. It encodes CASSPPFLGVMDSPLHF. The full variable domain, in which reference TRBV19 and TRBJ1-6 provide the parts outside the CDR3, is DGGITQSPKYLFRKEGQNVTLSCEQNLNHDAMYWYRQDPGQGLRLIYYSQIVNDFQKGDIAEGYSVSREKKESFPLTVTSAQKNPTAFYLCASSPPFLGVMDSPLHFGNGTRLTVT.

This clonotype was seen at least ten times. V and J are TRBV28 and TRBJ1-5; D ambiguous. Germline V lookup: CDR1 MDHEN, CDR2 SYDVKM. This CDR3 comprises 15 residues. V lost 5 bases and J 1 base, leaving 12 bases between the germline ends. The CDR3 region has the DNA TGTGCCAGCAGTCATAGGGCCAGCAGCAATCAGCCCCAGCATTTT. Its translation is CASSHRASSNQPQHF.

The sample holds many counts of this clonotype. This chain joins TRBV18 and TRBJ2-7; TRBD1 is a possible D gene (5 bases). The CDR3 runs 13 residues. Germline V gives CDR1 KGHSH, CDR2 LQKENI. V was cut by 3 bases and J by 6 bases, with 12 bases left in between. The CDR3 bases are TGTGCCAGCTCACCGGCAGGGCTGAGCGAGCAGTACTTC. The encoded protein is CASSPAGLSEQYF.

Details on this clonotype: A much larger clone lies a single base off, so this may be a read error. Written as DNA, the CDR3 is TGTGCCAGCATCTCGGGACTCCTGAATGAGCAGTTCTTC. This gives the protein CASISGLLNEQFF. The rearrangement uses TRBV6-1 and TRBJ2-1, with D tentatively TRBD2 (6 bases). Trimming took off 7 bases at V and 7 bases at J, with 14 bases between the two ends. CDR1 MNHNS and CDR2 SASEGT come from the germline V gene. The CDR3 sequence is 13 residues long.

This clonotype was counted many times. This chain uses TRBV12-3 or TRBV12-4 with TRBJ1-4, with 9 bases identical to TRBD1. CDR3 length equals 14 residues. The V and J ends lost 3 bases and 6 bases, in that order; junction bases with no gene match: 2. The CDR3 here is CASSFRDRDEKLFF. The CDR3 bases are TGTGCCAGCAGTTTTCGGGACAGGGATGAAAAACTGTTTTTT.